Sequencing of this T cell receptor beta chain was carried out in a study of CD8+CD57+ T cells in acquired aplastic anemia. Across the whole study: The mean DNA yield obtained from sorted CD4+ and CD8+ cells came to approximately 3.2 ug.

The V gene lost 9 bases and the J gene lost 1 base, with 6 bases spanning the gap. The CDR3 covers 11 residues. Per the germline V gene, CDR1 is MDHEN and CDR2 is SYDVKM. Genomic DNA provided the template from which TCR beta VDJ and CDR3 profiles were obtained. TCRdb used MiXCR to reprocess the reads, holding one entry per CDR3 protein. The sample yields hundreds of thousands of distinct CDR3 sequences, roughly 34% seen once. This clonotype was counted a few times. Selection for sequencing was limited to patients who had shown CD8+CD57+ cell expansion by flow cytometry. V gene TRBV28 combines with J gene TRBJ1-1; no firm D call. The sequence derives from a human donor with aplastic anemia. The sequencing sample was made of sorted CD4+, CD8+, or CD8+CD57+ T cells (not recorded which) from PBMCs. For the CDR3, the DNA is TGTGCCAGTTTCACGAACACTGAAGCTTTCTTT. This gives the protein CASFTNTEAFF.